This T cell receptor (beta chain) was retrieved from a study of technical replicates of blood from a few donors. This CDR3 comprises 12 residues. Germline lookup yields CDR1 MNHEY and CDR2 SMNVEV (reference sequence). Trimming took 3 bases from V and 8 from J; bases not matched to a gene: 1. Data came from immunoSEQ multiplex PCR; TCRdb stores just in-frame clones and leaves some out. Of approximately 80,000 clones in the sample, approximately 91% were seen once. The sample consisted of T cells isolated from PBMCs. This TCR came from a human donor in good health. The genes are TRBV27 and TRBJ2-4; 7 bases are a match to TRBD2. The CDR3 spells CASSFSGDIQYF. The CDR3 DNA reads as TGTGCCAGCAGTTTCAGCGGGGACATTCAGTACTTC.